A selection of T cell receptor beta chains follows, all from one sample in a study of T cells after yellow fever vaccination. TCRdb reprocessed the 5' RACE reads via MiXCR and lists one record per CDR3 protein. The sample consists of some 350,000 distinct CDR3 sequences, roughly 12% of them appearing once. The sample here was PBMCs, taken on the day of the first yellow fever vaccination. The source is a man between 18 and 35 years old who received the YFV17D yellow fever vaccine. CDR3s include the opening cysteine and the closing phenylalanine or tryptophan. D genes are given only for firm matches.

length: 13; D: TRBD1; V: TRBV29-1; J: TRBJ2-5; CDR3: CSVVRGRGETQYF
length: 17; D: .; V: TRBV7-2; J: TRBJ1-1; CDR3: CASSSQHIAVGNTEAFF
length: 15; D: TRBD1; V: TRBV7-2; J: TRBJ1-6; CDR3: CASSLGQAPNSPLHF
length: 14; D: .; V: TRBV19; J: TRBJ2-3; CDR3: CASRNPGSTDTQYF
length: 15; D: .; V: TRBV5-5; J: TRBJ1-6; CDR3: CASSPLLISGSPLHF
length: 21; D: TRBD1; V: TRBV6-4; J: TRBJ1-6; CDR3: CASRTQAKGAPPGSYNSPLHF
length: 14; D: .; V: TRBV23-1; J: TRBJ1-5; CDR3: CATGTGKSNQPQHF
length: 15; D: .; V: TRBV4-3; J: TRBJ2-2; CDR3: CASSSGAANTGELFF
length: 13; D: .; V: TRBV10-3; J: TRBJ1-5; CDR3: CAISEGGVGPQHF
length: 14; D: .; V: TRBV5-1; J: TRBJ1-4; CDR3: CASSFPGEDEKLFF
length: 16; D: TRBD1; V: TRBV20-1; J: TRBJ2-4; CDR3: CSALGDSDRVFHIQYF
length: 14; D: .; V: TRBV18; J: TRBJ2-7; CDR3: CASSPTRSSYEQYF
length: 16; D: .; V: TRBV5-1; J: TRBJ2-6; CDR3: CASSLGLSSGANVLTF
length: 14; D: TRBD1; V: TRBV20-1; J: TRBJ1-2; CDR3: CSATRTGINYGYTF
length: 11; D: .; V: TRBV18; J: TRBJ2-7; CDR3: CASSPRLEQYF
length: 14; D: .; V: TRBV9; J: TRBJ1-2; CDR3: CASSEGDYSYGYTF
length: 13; D: .; V: TRBV6-2/TRBV6-3; J: TRBJ1-5; CDR3: CASTPDGGQPQHF
length: 14; D: TRBD1; V: TRBV5-4; J: TRBJ1-1; CDR3: CASSRDRGRTEAFF
length: 15; D: .; V: TRBV12-3/TRBV12-4; J: TRBJ2-2; CDR3: CASSPPGQNTGELFF
length: 13; D: TRBD1; V: TRBV12-3/TRBV12-4; J: TRBJ2-4; CDR3: CASKGTGGTPRYF
length: 16; D: TRBD2; V: TRBV7-9; J: TRBJ2-3; CDR3: CASSDETSGRGDTQYF
length: 17; D: .; V: TRBV5-5; J: TRBJ2-3; CDR3: CASSLASTNKVADTQYF
length: 14; D: .; V: TRBV4-1; J: TRBJ1-2; CDR3: CASSLSPGHYGYTF
length: 14; D: .; V: TRBV7-2; J: TRBJ1-2; CDR3: CASSTWDKHYGYTF
length: 12; D: TRBD1; V: TRBV6-6; J: TRBJ2-1; CDR3: CASRKTGGEQFF
length: 14; D: TRBD1; V: TRBV2; J: TRBJ1-5; CDR3: CASNRDSGNQPQHF
length: 13; D: .; V: TRBV5-1; J: TRBJ2-3; CDR3: CASSSAGLHTQYF
length: 15; D: TRBD2; V: TRBV7-2; J: TRBJ2-7; CDR3: CASSASGTSAHEQYF
length: 12; D: .; V: TRBV7-9; J: TRBJ1-1; CDR3: CASSFGELGAFF
length: 14; D: .; V: TRBV4-3; J: TRBJ2-3; CDR3: CASSQGERSDTQYF
length: 14; D: .; V: TRBV5-1; J: TRBJ2-2; CDR3: CASSFSSPAGELFF
length: 14; D: .; V: TRBV25-1; J: TRBJ2-1; CDR3: CASSEYAAVNEQFF
length: 15; D: .; V: TRBV5-1; J: TRBJ1-5; CDR3: CASSLGPSGLQPQHF
length: 16; D: TRBD1; V: TRBV4-2; J: TRBJ1-5; CDR3: CASSQDLGQVNQPQHF
length: 12; D: .; V: TRBV20-1; J: TRBJ1-3; CDR3: CSAGTAGNTIYF
length: 13; D: .; V: TRBV6-2/TRBV6-3; J: TRBJ1-2; CDR3: CASRVDTHYGYTF
length: 12; D: .; V: TRBV13; J: TRBJ2-1; CDR3: CASTMGTGEQFF
length: 14; D: TRBD1; V: TRBV6-1; J: TRBJ1-2; CDR3: CASSPQGRVSGYTF
length: 17; D: .; V: TRBV7-2; J: TRBJ1-2; CDR3: CASSLGWGRSANYGYTF
length: 12; D: .; V: TRBV6-1; J: TRBJ1-2; CDR3: CASSDNGYGYTF
length: 15; D: .; V: TRBV5-1; J: TRBJ1-2; CDR3: CASSLGQPSNYGYTF
length: 14; D: .; V: TRBV5-1; J: TRBJ2-3; CDR3: CASSFGRVPDTQYF
length: 14; D: TRBD1; V: TRBV4-3; J: TRBJ2-7; CDR3: CASSHGTGTNEQYF
length: 13; D: .; V: TRBV12-3/TRBV12-4; J: TRBJ1-2; CDR3: CASSFGAGTGYTF
length: 16; D: TRBD2; V: TRBV3-1; J: TRBJ2-3; CDR3: CASSQDQAGGTDTQYF